A selection of T cell receptor beta chains follows, all from one sample in a study of cytotoxic CD8 clonotypes in ibrutinib-treated CLL. Profiled with immunoSEQ multiplex PCR; TCRdb holds only in-frame clones, not every one. The table lists 200,000 to 250,000 clones, about 75% of them singletons. The sequences come from PBMCs, collected after 12 months of ibrutinib treatment. The receptor source for this set is a human donor with chronic lymphocytic leukemia. The CDR3 runs from the conserved cysteine through the conserved F or W. D genes are given only for firm matches. Expanded clones get a size class; other rows say once, few or many, or leave the size out.

TRBV18,TRBJ1-4,-,14,-,CASSPPDRSEKLFF
TRBV19,TRBJ2-2,few,16,TRBD1,CASSIRTGGVPGELFF
TRBV4-3,TRBJ2-3,-,19,TRBD2,CASSQDAGTSGRPRDTQYF
TRBV30,TRBJ1-3,-,13,-,CAQDQGRGNTIYF
TRBV20-1,TRBJ1-1,few,11,-,CSASRATEAFF
TRBV6-5,TRBJ1-5,few,14,-,CASSRVRGNQPQHF
TRBV7-2,TRBJ1-3,-,13,-,CASSLGRFNTIYF
TRBV28,TRBJ1-2,few,11,-,CALGSYRGYTF
TRBV7-9,TRBJ2-3,-,15,TRBD2,CASSFLAGSTDTQYF
TRBV30,TRBJ2-2,-,15,-,CAWSVTGLNTGELFF
TRBV4-1,TRBJ1-3,-,18,-,CASSQLPGDLISGNTIYF
TRBV5-1,TRBJ1-3,-,15,-,CASSSGGDSGNTIYF
TRBV7-2,TRBJ1-1,once,12,-,CATGQSSTEAFF
TRBV30,TRBJ1-2,once,14,-,CAWDGGHTGYGYTF
TRBV19,TRBJ2-3,-,15,TRBD1,CASSILGQGKDTQYF
TRBV5-1,TRBJ2-2,once,16,-,CASSLEWGLRTGELFF
TRBV7-6,TRBJ1-1,-,15,TRBD1,CASSLGGTGVGEAFF
TRBV19,TRBJ2-7,-,15,TRBD1,CASSTGQGVFYEQYF